The rows below give T cell receptor beta chains drawn from one sample of a study of T cells in Graves' hyperthyroidism and ophthalmopathy. TCRdb re-derived calls from the multiplex PCR reads in MiXCR, one entry per CDR3 protein. This sample yields hundreds of thousands of distinct CDR3 sequences, of which around 24% are seen a single time; around 11% belongs to the top ten. What was sequenced was blood. These TCRs come from a woman aged 25-40 years with Graves' ophthalmopathy. Each CDR3 is given with its conserved first and last residue. The D gene is left open where the match is weak. Some rows mark clone size as missing; the rest say once, few, many or name a class of expanded clone.

d_call j_call clone_size v_call cdr3_nt cdr3_aa
- TRBJ2-5 - TRBV2 TGTGCCAGCAGGGCGGTCCAGGGGCTGGAGACCCAGTACTTC CASRAVQGLETQYF
- TRBJ1-2 many TRBV18 TGTGCCAGCTCCCCTACGGGGTCCAGGGGATCGGCCGGCTACACCTTC CASSPTGSRGSAGYTF
- TRBJ1-1 many TRBV5-1 TGCGCCAGCAGCTTCGGCAGCTGGACTGAAGCTTTCTTT CASSFGSWTEAFF
- TRBJ2-2 few TRBV3-1 TGTGCCAGCAGCCAAGTTGCGGGGCGGGCCGGGGAGCTGTTTTTT CASSQVAGRAGELFF
- TRBJ1-2 - TRBV7-8 TGTGCCAGCAGCTCCAGTTTCGGGAGCTCCCTCTCTGGCTACACCTTC CASSSSFGSSLSGYTF
- TRBJ2-7 many TRBV29-1 TGCAGCGTTGAAGGCAGCTACGAGCAGTACTTC CSVEGSYEQYF
- TRBJ1-5 many TRBV10-3 TGTGCCATCAGTGAAGAGACGGAGAATCAGCCCCAGCATTTT CAISEETENQPQHF
- TRBJ1-2 many TRBV6-5 TGTGCCAGCAGTTACTTAGGGGTACGTGGCTACACCTTC CASSYLGVRGYTF
TRBD2 TRBJ2-2 many TRBV6-5 TGTGCCAGCAGTTTGCGAGCGGGGGGGCCGATCACCGGGGAGCTGTTTTTT CASSLRAGGPITGELFF
- TRBJ1-1 - TRBV5-1 TGCGCCAGCAGCTCGGACCTGAACACTGAATCTTTCTTT CASSSDLNTESFF
TRBD1 TRBJ1-5 many TRBV7-3 TGTGCCAGCAGCTTAACCCGACAGGGGCTCGTTTATAGCAATCAGCCCCAGCATTTT CASSLTRQGLVYSNQPQHF
- TRBJ1-2 many TRBV29-1 TGCAGCGTTCTGTCCACCTCTAACTATGGCTACACCTTC CSVLSTSNYGYTF
TRBD1 TRBJ1-2 - TRBV18 TGTGCCAGCTCACCAAGAACAGGGGTGGCCTCTATTAGAAGCTACACCTTC CASSPRTGVASIRSYTF
- TRBJ2-5 - TRBV29-1 TGCAGCGTTTTTTTAGACCAAGAGACCCAGTACTTC CSVFLDQETQYF
TRBD1 TRBJ1-1 - TRBV13 TGTGCCAGCAGCCTAGGGGGCCGGGGGAACACTGAAGCTTTCTTT CASSLGGRGNTEAFF
- TRBJ2-5 many TRBV28 TGTGCCAGCAGACTCCGGGAAAACCAAGAGACCCAGTACTTC CASRLRENQETQYF
- TRBJ1-5 medium-sized TRBV6-1 TGTGCCAGCAGGGACCTCTTGGGGAACAATCAGCCCCAGCATTTT CASRDLLGNNQPQHF
- TRBJ2-7 - TRBV20-1 TGCAGTGCTAGAGATGGTAGCGAGACCTACGAGCAGTACTTC CSARDGSETYEQYF
- TRBJ2-3 - TRBV18 TGTGCCAGCCGTCGAGTGGCAGGGTCAGATACGCAGTATTTT CASRRVAGSDTQYF
TRBD1 TRBJ2-2 - TRBV7-8 TGTGCCAGCAGCTTAGCTGGGACAGGGAGCACCGGGGAGCTGTTTTTT CASSLAGTGSTGELFF
- TRBJ1-2 many TRBV6-1 TGTGCCAGCAGTGAAGGTGTGATTGGGCGCCATGGCTACACCTTC CASSEGVIGRHGYTF
- TRBJ2-7 - TRBV12-3/TRBV12-4 TGTGCCAGCAGTTTGGCAGGGGTTGACGAGCAGTACTTC CASSLAGVDEQYF
- TRBJ2-7 - TRBV12-3/TRBV12-4 TGTGCCAGCAGTTTTAATAGCTCCGAGCAGTACTTC CASSFNSSEQYF
- TRBJ1-1 many TRBV7-2 TGTGCCAGCACCTTACGCGGGGCGTCCTCCTATTTGAACACTGAAGCTTTCTTT CASTLRGASSYLNTEAFF
TRBD1 TRBJ2-7 few TRBV6-1 TGTGCCAGCAGTGAAGCAGGGGACAGGGGCGAGCAGTACTTC CASSEAGDRGEQYF
- TRBJ1-5 many TRBV12-3/TRBV12-4 TGTGCCAGCAGTTTCTCGCAGAGTAGCAATCAGCCCCAGCATTTT CASSFSQSSNQPQHF
- TRBJ2-4 many TRBV6-5 TGTGCCAGCAGTTACTACGGGGGAGGCAAAAACATTCAGTACTTC CASSYYGGGKNIQYF
- TRBJ2-2 - TRBV20-1 TGCAGTGCTAGAACTCCGAACACCGGGGAGCTGTTTTTT CSARTPNTGELFF
- TRBJ2-7 many TRBV9 TGTGCCAGCAGCGGCGACTCTCCCGACGAGCAGTACTTC CASSGDSPDEQYF
- TRBJ1-3 many TRBV6-2/TRBV6-3 TGTGCCAGCAGTTACCGGCAACTCTCTGGAAACACCATATATTTT CASSYRQLSGNTIYF
- TRBJ1-1 many TRBV6-2/TRBV6-3 TGTGCCAGCAGTTATCTGATGGGGACAAGGCGGGACACGAACACTGAAGCTTTCTTT CASSYLMGTRRDTNTEAFF
TRBD1 TRBJ1-2 many TRBV9 TGTGCCAGCAGCCGGGACAGTAGTTATGGCTACACCTTC CASSRDSSYGYTF
- TRBJ2-7 many TRBV29-1 TGCAGCGTTGAAGATGGTGCAGGACGGACCTACGAGCAGTACTTC CSVEDGAGRTYEQYF
- TRBJ1-3 - TRBV11-1 TGTGCCAGCAGCTTACACGGGGGACCCTCTGGAAACACCATATATTTT CASSLHGGPSGNTIYF
- TRBJ2-2 - TRBV14 TGTGCCAGCAGCCAAGGACAGACCTACACCGGGGAGCTGTTTTTT CASSQGQTYTGELFF
- TRBJ2-7 many TRBV30 TGTGCCTGGACCGGGGGACAGTCCTACGAGCAGTACTTC CAWTGGQSYEQYF
- TRBJ1-5 many TRBV2 TGTGCCAGCAGTGAATACTTGGAGTTAAGTCCTACTCGGCTCCAGCATTTT CASSEYLELSPTRLQHF
TRBD1 TRBJ1-1 - TRBV5-1 TGCGCCAGCAGCTTGGCGGGACAGAAGCTTGAAGCTTTCTTT CASSLAGQKLEAFF
TRBD1 TRBJ1-1 many TRBV6-5 TGTGCCAGCAGAAGACAGGGGTCGAACACTGAAGCTTTCTTT CASRRQGSNTEAFF
- TRBJ2-7 many TRBV19 TGTGCCAGTAGTACCGGACGTGGATCCTACGAGCAGTACTTC CASSTGRGSYEQYF
- TRBJ1-5 few TRBV27 TGTGCCAGCAGTCTTCAGGGGATTGATCAGCCCCAGCATTTT CASSLQGIDQPQHF
TRBD2 TRBJ2-2 - TRBV12-5 TGTGCTAGTGGTCTACGGACTAGCGGGGGGTCGGGCACCGGGGAGCTGTTTTTT CASGLRTSGGSGTGELFF
- TRBJ1-3 few TRBV6-5 TGTGCCAGCAGTTACTCTGAGTCTGGAAACACCATATATTTT CASSYSESGNTIYF
TRBD1 TRBJ1-2 many TRBV10-3 TGTGCCACCGCGGCTGGTTTACAGGGGAGTTATGGCTACACCTTC CATAAGLQGSYGYTF
- TRBJ1-3 - TRBV6-5 TGTGCCAGCAGTTACTCGATGAACGTTGGAAACACCATATATTTT CASSYSMNVGNTIYF
- TRBJ1-5 - TRBV12-3/TRBV12-4 TGTGCCAGCAGTTCCTTAGAGGACAACCATCAGCCCCAGCATTTT CASSSLEDNHQPQHF
TRBD1 TRBJ1-1 - TRBV6-1 TGTGCCAGCAGTGAACCCGCCGGGACAGGGAGGAACACTGAAGCTTTCTTT CASSEPAGTGRNTEAFF
TRBD2 TRBJ2-5 - TRBV20-1 TGCAGTGCTAGAAAAAGGACTAGCGGAAACCAAGAGACCCAGTACTTC CSARKRTSGNQETQYF
TRBD1 TRBJ2-7 - TRBV19 TGTGCCAGTAGTATGGGACAGGCGTCCGAGCAGTACTTC CASSMGQASEQYF
- TRBJ1-1 - TRBV27 TGTGCCAGCAGCACGCCTCGTACAGGGAGGCCTGAAGCTTTCTTT CASSTPRTGRPEAFF